This T cell receptor (beta chain) is from a study of CD8 T cells in ankylosing spondylitis. A single record per CDR3 protein comes from TCRdb applying MiXCR to the 5' RACE reads. Among roughly 150,000 distinct CDR3 sequences listed, roughly 10% were seen once. Findings of the study overall: Reportedly, significant enrichment of disease-linked clones occurred in matched ankylosing spondylitis synovial fluid. There was a TCR beta motif, made of several highly homologous variants, that appeared characteristic of ankylosing spondylitis blood. In the blood and synovial fluid of reactive arthritis, some motif variants had been previously reported.

V was clipped by 6 bases and J by 10 bases, with 13 bases between them. This CDR3 is built from 13 residues. With regard to this clonotype: Its antigen is currently unknown.

This clonotype was sampled from a female donor with ankylosing spondylitis or in good health (not recorded which). The sequencing input was blood, either unsorted or a sorted T cell fraction (not recorded which). The rearrangement links TRBV12-3 or TRBV12-4 to TRBJ1-6; TRBD1 is a possible D gene (6 bases). This CDR3 reads CASRNTGNSPLHF. In nucleotides, the CDR3 is TGTGCCAGCAGGAACACAGGGAACTCACCCCTCCACTTT.